The source of this T cell receptor (beta chain) is a study of molecular identifiers for immune sequencing clone quantification. TCRdb itself ran the PCR reads through MiXCR, one entry per CDR3 protein. The sample has hundreds of thousands of distinct CDR3 sequences, 25% seen once. Libraries of naive CD8 T cells were made from roughly 18,000 to 920,000 sorted cells. They used 10%, 30% or 50% RNA. Using a CD8+CD4-CCR7+CD45RA+ phenotype, naive CD8 T cells were sorted. Study-level points and caveats: Clones that exceeded 20 RNA copies held over 98% of effector molecules, yet under 1% in naive cells.

V trimming: 3 bases; J trimming: 2 bases; junction bases outside the gene matches: 6. The CDR3 sequence is 16 residues long. The sample holds many counts of this clonotype. The antigen is undetermined. The chain is built from TRBV12-3 or TRBV12-4 and TRBJ2-2, with TRBD2 identical over 7 bases. Specimen: naive CD8+ T cells from blood, with Jurkat cell RNA spiked in. The sample's subset: FACS-sorted CD8+CD4-CCR7+CD45RA+ naive T cells. The sequence came from a human donor in good health. Some libraries in this study had Jurkat cell RNA spiked in. CDR3 nucleotides: TGTGCCAGCAGTTTCGGGGGAGGGCCAAACACCGGGGAGCTGTTTTTT. The encoded protein is CASSFGGGPNTGELFF.